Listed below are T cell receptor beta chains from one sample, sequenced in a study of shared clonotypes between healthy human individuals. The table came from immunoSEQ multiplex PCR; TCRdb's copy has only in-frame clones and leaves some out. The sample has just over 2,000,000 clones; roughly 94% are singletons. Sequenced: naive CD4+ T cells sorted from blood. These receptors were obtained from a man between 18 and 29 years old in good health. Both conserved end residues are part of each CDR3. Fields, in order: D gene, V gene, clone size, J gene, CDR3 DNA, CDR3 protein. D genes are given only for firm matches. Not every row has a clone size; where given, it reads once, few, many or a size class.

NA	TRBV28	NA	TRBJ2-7	TGTGCCAGCAGTTTAGGGAACGTGGGGGGGCAGTCCTACGAGCAGTACTTC	CASSLGNVGGQSYEQYF
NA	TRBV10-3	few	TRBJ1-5	TGTGCCACCAGTCGGGGAGATACTAATCAGCCCCAGCATTTT	CATSRGDTNQPQHF
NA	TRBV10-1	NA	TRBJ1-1	TGCGCCAGCAGTGACCGTACCGCGGGAATAACTGAAGCTTTCTTT	CASSDRTAGITEAFF
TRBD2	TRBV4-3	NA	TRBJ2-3	TGCGCCAGCAGCCAGAGCGGGAGGGTGCTAGATACGCAGTATTTT	CASSQSGRVLDTQYF
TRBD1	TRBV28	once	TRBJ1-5	TGTGCCAGCAGTACCCCTCACGGACAGGGGGCTAGCAATCAGCCCCAGCATTTT	CASSTPHGQGASNQPQHF
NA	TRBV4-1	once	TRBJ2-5	TGCGCCAGCAGCCAAGAGCTAGCGAGGCGTGAGACCCAGTACTTC	CASSQELARRETQYF
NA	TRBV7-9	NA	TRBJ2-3	TGTGCCAGCAGTTATACAGTCCAAGGGGACGGCACAGATACGCAGTATTTT	CASSYTVQGDGTDTQYF
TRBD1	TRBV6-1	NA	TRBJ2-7	TGTGCCAGCAGTGAACTCCCCGGGACAGGGTACGAGCAGTACTTC	CASSELPGTGYEQYF
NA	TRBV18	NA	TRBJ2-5	TGTGCCAGCTCTCCACCGGCTGAATGGTACCAAGAGACCCAGTACTTC	CASSPPAEWYQETQYF
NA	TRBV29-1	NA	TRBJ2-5	TGCAGCGTGCAGCGGCAAGAGACCCAGTACTTC	CSVQRQETQYF
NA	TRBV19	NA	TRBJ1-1	TGTGCCACCTCGGGAGGGTTGATTCACTTT	CATSGGLIHF
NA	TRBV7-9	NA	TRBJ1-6	TGTGCCAGCAGCTCCCAATGGGGGGGTAATTCACCCCTCCACTTT	CASSSQWGGNSPLHF
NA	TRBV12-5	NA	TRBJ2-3	TGTGCTAGTGGTTTGGCCATTGGCCAGGGACCGGATACGCAGTATTTT	CASGLAIGQGPDTQYF
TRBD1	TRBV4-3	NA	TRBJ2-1	TGCGCCAGCAGCCAAGAGCGGGGACAGGGGTACAATGAGCAGTTCTTC	CASSQERGQGYNEQFF
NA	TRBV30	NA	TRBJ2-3	TGTGCCCAGGGACCTAACACAGATACGCAGTATTTT	CAQGPNTDTQYF
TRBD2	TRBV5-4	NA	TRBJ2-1	TGTGCCAGCAGCTTTACTAGCGGGGGATACAATGAGCAGTTCTTC	CASSFTSGGYNEQFF
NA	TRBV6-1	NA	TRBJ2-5	TGTGCCAGCAGTGTTACAGGGCTCCAAGAGACCCAGTACTTC	CASSVTGLQETQYF
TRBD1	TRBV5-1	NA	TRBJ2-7	TGCGCCAGCAGCTTGCGTAAAACGACCGGGACAGGGGCCTACGAGCAGTACTTC	CASSLRKTTGTGAYEQYF
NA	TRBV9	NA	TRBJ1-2	TGTGCCAGCAGCGTAGGCACAGGGCTTGGCTACACCTTC	CASSVGTGLGYTF
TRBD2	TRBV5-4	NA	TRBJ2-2	TGTGCCAGCAGCGCGACTAGCGTCCACGGGGAGCTGTTTTTT	CASSATSVHGELFF
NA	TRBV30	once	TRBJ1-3	TGTGCCTGGAGTGTAAGAAGGTCTGGAAACACCATATATTTT	CAWSVRRSGNTIYF
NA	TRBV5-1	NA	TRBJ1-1	TGCGCCAGCAGCTTTGACAGTTTGAACACTGAAGCTTTCTTT	CASSFDSLNTEAFF
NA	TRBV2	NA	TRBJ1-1	TGTGCCAGCAGTGAGTTTACAGAGAACACTGAAGCTTTCTTT	CASSEFTENTEAFF
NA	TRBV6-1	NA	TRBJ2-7	TGTGCCAGCAGCCTCCCAGGACCCTACGAGCAGTACTTC	CASSLPGPYEQYF
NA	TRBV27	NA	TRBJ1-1	TGTGCCAGCAGAACTTCCAGACAGCACACTGAAGCTTTCTTT	CASRTSRQHTEAFF
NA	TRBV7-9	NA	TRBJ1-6	TGTGCCAGCTCTAATCCGACAAATAATTCACCCCTCCACTTT	CASSNPTNNSPLHF
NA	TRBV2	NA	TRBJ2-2	TGTGCCAGCAAGGGTTCCCCGCTATCGCTAGCCGGGGAGCTGTTTTTT	CASKGSPLSLAGELFF
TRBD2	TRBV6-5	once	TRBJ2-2	TGTGCCAGCAGAGAGGGAGGGGTGGGGACCGGGGAGCTGTTTTTT	CASREGGVGTGELFF
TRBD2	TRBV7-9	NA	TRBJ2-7	TGTGCCGGGGGATTAGCGGGAATCTCCGAGCAGTACTTC	CAGGLAGISEQYF
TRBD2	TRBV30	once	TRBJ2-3	TGTGCCTGGAGTGTACCAAGCGGGACGACAGATACGCAGTATTTT	CAWSVPSGTTDTQYF
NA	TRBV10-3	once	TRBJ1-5	TGTGCCATCAGTGACCCCGATGGGGGGAATCAGCCCCAGCATTTT	CAISDPDGGNQPQHF
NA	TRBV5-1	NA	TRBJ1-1	TGCGCCAGCAGCTTTACGTCCGGCTCTGAAGCTTTCTTT	CASSFTSGSEAFF
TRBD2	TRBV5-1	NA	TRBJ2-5	TGCGCCAGCAGCTTGGGTTATACTAGCGGGGGACAAGAGACCCAGTACTTC	CASSLGYTSGGQETQYF
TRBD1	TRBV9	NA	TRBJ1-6	TGTGCCAGCAGCACTATTGGGACAGTAAATTCACCCCTCCACTTT	CASSTIGTVNSPLHF
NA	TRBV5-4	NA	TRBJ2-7	TGTGCCAGCAGCGGGACTTCTTCCTACGAGCAGTACTTC	CASSGTSSYEQYF
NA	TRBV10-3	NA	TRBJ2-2	TGTGCCATCAGTCGGGACGGGCTGGCCGGGGAGCTGTTTTTT	CAISRDGLAGELFF
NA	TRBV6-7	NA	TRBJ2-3	TGTGCCAGCAGTGACCCGCAAGGGGCCACGGGAGATACGCAGTATTTT	CASSDPQGATGDTQYF
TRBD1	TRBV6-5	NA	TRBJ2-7	TGTGCCAGCAGTCCGTGGGACAGGGGGTACGAGCAGTACTTC	CASSPWDRGYEQYF